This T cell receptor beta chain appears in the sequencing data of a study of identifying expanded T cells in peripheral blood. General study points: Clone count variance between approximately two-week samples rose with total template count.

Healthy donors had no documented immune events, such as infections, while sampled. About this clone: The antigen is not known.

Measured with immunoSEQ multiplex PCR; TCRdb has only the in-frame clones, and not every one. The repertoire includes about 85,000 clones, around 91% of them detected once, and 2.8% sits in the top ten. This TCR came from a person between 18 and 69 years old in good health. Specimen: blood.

Here the CDR3 reads CASSQDPNRGPNYGYTF. The CDR3 DNA reads TGTGCCAGCAGCCAAGATCCGAACAGGGGGCCAAACTATGGCTACACCTTC. The gene calls are TRBV5-4 and TRBJ1-2; 9 bases line up with TRBD1. V lost 4 bases, J lost 2 bases, and 12 bases stayed unmatched. Germline V gives CDR1 SGHNT, CDR2 YYREEE (reference sequence). This CDR3 contains 17 residues.